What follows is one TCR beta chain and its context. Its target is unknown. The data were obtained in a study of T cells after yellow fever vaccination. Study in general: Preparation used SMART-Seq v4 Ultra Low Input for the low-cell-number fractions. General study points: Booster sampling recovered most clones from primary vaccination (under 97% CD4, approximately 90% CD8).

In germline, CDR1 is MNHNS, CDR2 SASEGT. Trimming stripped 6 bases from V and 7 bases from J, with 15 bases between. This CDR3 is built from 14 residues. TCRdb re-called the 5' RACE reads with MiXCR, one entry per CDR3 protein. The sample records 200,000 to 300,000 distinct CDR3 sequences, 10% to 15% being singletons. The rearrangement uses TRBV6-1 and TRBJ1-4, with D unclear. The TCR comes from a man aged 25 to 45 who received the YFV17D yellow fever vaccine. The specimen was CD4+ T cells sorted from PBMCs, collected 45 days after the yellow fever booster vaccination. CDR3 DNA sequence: TGTGCCAGCAGGCCCCAGGCGGCTGGTGAAAAACTGTTTTTT. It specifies CASRPQAAGEKLFF.